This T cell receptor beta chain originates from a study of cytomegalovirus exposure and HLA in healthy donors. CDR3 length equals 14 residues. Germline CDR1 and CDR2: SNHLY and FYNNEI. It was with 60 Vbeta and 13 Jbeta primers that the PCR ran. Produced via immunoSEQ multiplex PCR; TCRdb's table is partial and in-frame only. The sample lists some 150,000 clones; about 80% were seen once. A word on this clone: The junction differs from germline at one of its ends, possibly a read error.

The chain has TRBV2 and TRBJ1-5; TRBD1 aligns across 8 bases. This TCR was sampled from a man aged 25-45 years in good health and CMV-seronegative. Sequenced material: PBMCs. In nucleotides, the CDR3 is TGTGCCAGCAGCACGGACAGGGCCGCTCAGCCCCAGAATTTT. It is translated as CASSTDRAAQPQNF.